This TCR beta chain was obtained from a study of T cells in Graves' hyperthyroidism and ophthalmopathy (dated by TCRdb to the late 2010s). Concerning the study at large: Peripheral blood samples were taken at the time of initial diagnosis, prior to any treatment. Whether ophthalmopathy could be predicted prospectively was tested in an independent validation cohort made up of 18 to 20 hyperthyroidism patients plus 17 patients who later progressed to ophthalmopathy. A discovery cohort of about 100 patients, 43 with Graves' ophthalmopathy and 57 with stable Graves' hyperthyroidism, was used to find distinguishing TCR V-J signatures. According to the paper, TCR Vbeta CDR3 sequencing was carried out on 135 peripheral blood samples, which came from about 45 ophthalmopathy, some 73 hyperthyroidism and roughly 17 progressor patients. After sampling, hyperthyroidism patients received methimazole starting at 30 mg daily, and ophthalmopathy patients received high-dose intravenous methylprednisolone. The 90 or so discovery patients were randomly split 7:3 into training and test sets. In addition, the study compared T-cell repertoires in thyroid tissue and in blood from five or six Graves' hyperthyroidism patients. The research as a whole found: Blood samples also contained most of the expanded thyroid clonotypes (frequency above 0.001), which suggests that blood repertoires may reflect thyroid immune responses. Sample size was not statistically predetermined, and investigators were not blinded to group allocation. Ophthalmopathy was separated from stable hyperthyroidism by a 13 V-J signature model, with just over 85% sensitivity and around 81% specificity obtained in cross-validation and 80%/75% obtained in testing. In validation, the model predicted progression to ophthalmopathy with around 71% sensitivity and less than 80% specificity, a median of 6.5 months before onset.

This clonotype was observed a few times. Its antigen target is currently unknown. Germline is not matched at one junction end, which may reflect a read error. In the ophthalmopathy patients, disease was moderately to severely active, with a Clinical Activity Score of 3 or more, a NOSPECS grade of 4 or more, and a duration of less than 3 months. Any patient with an uncontrolled infection, another autoimmune disease, pregnancy or lactation was excluded. Diagnoses relied on clinical symptoms, serum thyroxine and TRAb, thyroid ultrasound and orbital computed tomography. PBMCs were isolated from 10 ml of fresh peripheral blood by Ficoll-Paque density gradient centrifugation. Total RNA was extracted with Trizol reagent, and quality was checked on an Agilent 2100 Bioanalyzer. Amplification of TCR beta CDR3 regions was carried out from RNA transcripts. A first-round RT-PCR of the TCR CDR3 used the HTBI primer set with the Qiagen OneStep RT-PCR kit. Libraries were constructed in a second round of multiplex PCR, after which size selection and purification were carried out. The libraries were sequenced on an Illumina HiSeq2000 using paired-end 100 bp reads. The authors' pipeline ran thus. SOAPnuke was used to process the raw data, throwing out any read that contained adapters or uncalled bases, had a mean Phred below 15, or lacked an exact constant-primer or identifier match. High-quality paired reads were merged using COPE v1.2.5, and each unique nucleotide sequence was defined as a clonotype. Clonotypes were aligned to IMGT TRBV, TRBD and TRBJ reference segments using MiTCR v1.1. The analysis included only V-J combinations with a frequency above 0.0001, which together covered around 99% of the repertoires. The TCS score was defined as the ratio of F50 (clonal expansion) to E x V (chaos), calculated using BLOSUM62-based TCRdist between CDR3 peptides within each V-J. Welch's t-statistics and random forest reduced fewer than 600 V-J features to around 14, which were used in a naive Bayes classifier (R e1071). The public reads were run again by TCRdb, first through fastp at Q25 and then through MiXCR, and only productive beta chains were kept. Every entry covers one CDR3 protein and lists the most common genes and DNA from its rows. In this record, the V and J calls reflect TCRdb's handling and not the investigators' own analysis. The sample table shows approximately 600,000 distinct CDR3 sequences, and less than 25% are seen once. Of the sample, about 35% is held by the ten largest clones.

The CDR3 runs 15 amino acids, cysteine and phenylalanine included. Of the read, only the CDR3 DNA is kept; its 45 bases are in frame from base 1. CDR1 and CDR2 (SGHRS, YFSETQ) derive from the germline V gene. This chain is built from TRBV5-1 and TRBJ2-6; 6 matching bases give a weak D call of TRBD1. Material: blood. The sequence was collected from a man between 25 and 39 years old with Graves' ophthalmopathy. The DNA sequence reads TGTGCCAGCTCATCAGGGGTGTCTGGGGCCAACGTCCTGACTTTC. It specifies CASSSGVSGANVLTF.